The rows below give T cell receptor beta chains drawn from one sample of a study of radiotherapy plus CTLA-4 blockade in lung cancer. Clones were sequenced by immunoSEQ multiplex PCR, and TCRdb holds only the in-frame ones, with some missing. Of 40,000 to 50,000 clones listed, around 75% are singletons. This sample comprised peripheral blood, obtained from a patient treated with radiotherapy plus ipilimumab. Receptor source: a human donor with non-small cell lung cancer who had stable disease on radiotherapy plus ipilimumab. Both conserved end residues are part of each CDR3. Fields, in order: J gene, clone size, V gene, D gene, CDR3 DNA, CDR3 protein. D genes are given only for firm matches. Clone sizes are given selectively: once, few, many, or a class where the clone is expanded.

j_call: TRBJ2-1; clone_size: -; v_call: TRBV4-3; d_call: TRBD2; cdr3_nt: TGCGCCAGCAGCCAAACCCTACTAGCGGGCGACCTCAATGAGCAGTTCTTC; cdr3_aa: CASSQTLLAGDLNEQFF
j_call: TRBJ2-7; clone_size: once; v_call: TRBV4-1; d_call: -; cdr3_nt: TGCGCCAGCAGCCAAGATTTTCACGGTTCCTACGAGCAGTACTTC; cdr3_aa: CASSQDFHGSYEQYF
j_call: TRBJ1-1; clone_size: -; v_call: TRBV19; d_call: TRBD1; cdr3_nt: TGTGCCAGTAGCCAATCAGGGGGAGGCACTGAAGCTTTCTTT; cdr3_aa: CASSQSGGGTEAFF
j_call: TRBJ2-1; clone_size: -; v_call: TRBV5-1; d_call: -; cdr3_nt: TGCGCCAGCAGCCGAGACTCCATTTACAATGAGCAGTTCTTC; cdr3_aa: CASSRDSIYNEQFF
j_call: TRBJ1-5; clone_size: -; v_call: TRBV5-8; d_call: TRBD1; cdr3_nt: TGTGCCAGCAGCTTGGGAACCGGGACAGGCCGGAGTCAGCCCCAGCATTTT; cdr3_aa: CASSLGTGTGRSQPQHF
j_call: TRBJ1-6; clone_size: -; v_call: TRBV2; d_call: -; cdr3_nt: TGTGCCAGCAGCCCAAGGGGAGGGGGGAATTCACCCCTCCACTTT; cdr3_aa: CASSPRGGGNSPLHF
j_call: TRBJ2-3; clone_size: -; v_call: TRBV7-3; d_call: -; cdr3_nt: TGTGCCAGCAGCGTCGGGACCCGGGGGGATACGCAGTATTTT; cdr3_aa: CASSVGTRGDTQYF
j_call: TRBJ1-5; clone_size: few; v_call: TRBV6-1; d_call: -; cdr3_nt: TGTGCCAGCCAATACTCGGATCAGCCCCAGCATTTT; cdr3_aa: CASQYSDQPQHF
j_call: TRBJ2-2; clone_size: -; v_call: TRBV7-2; d_call: -; cdr3_nt: TGTGCCAGCAGCTTAGGGCCAGGGGTCAGAACCGGGGAGCTGTTTTTT; cdr3_aa: CASSLGPGVRTGELFF
j_call: TRBJ2-5; clone_size: few; v_call: TRBV6-1; d_call: TRBD1; cdr3_nt: TGTGCCAGCAGTGAACAGGGGGCCCGGGAGACCCAGTACTTC; cdr3_aa: CASSEQGARETQYF
j_call: TRBJ1-4; clone_size: -; v_call: TRBV18; d_call: TRBD1; cdr3_nt: TGTGCCAGCTCACCCCTGACAGGGGATGAAAAACTGTTTTTT; cdr3_aa: CASSPLTGDEKLFF
j_call: TRBJ2-5; clone_size: -; v_call: TRBV29-1; d_call: TRBD1; cdr3_nt: TGCAGCGTCAAGCGGTCGACAGGGAGCCTCCAAGAGACCCAGTACTTC; cdr3_aa: CSVKRSTGSLQETQYF
j_call: TRBJ2-3; clone_size: -; v_call: TRBV4-1; d_call: TRBD2; cdr3_nt: TGCGCCAGCAGCCAAGATCGGCCTAGCGGGGGTAATACGCAGTATTTT; cdr3_aa: CASSQDRPSGGNTQYF
j_call: TRBJ1-2; clone_size: -; v_call: TRBV7-8; d_call: -; cdr3_nt: TGTGCCAGCAGCTTTAACGGTCGGTCAAAAGCTAACTATGGCTACACCTTC; cdr3_aa: CASSFNGRSKANYGYTF
j_call: TRBJ1-1; clone_size: -; v_call: TRBV29-1; d_call: -; cdr3_nt: TGCAGCGTTGAAATACTAACGAACACTGAAGCTTTCTTT; cdr3_aa: CSVEILTNTEAFF
j_call: TRBJ1-1; clone_size: once; v_call: TRBV11-2; d_call: -; cdr3_nt: TGTGCCAGCAGCCAATCCTCATCAGGCCGGCGGAACACTGAAGCTTTCTTT; cdr3_aa: CASSQSSSGRRNTEAFF
j_call: TRBJ1-3; clone_size: -; v_call: TRBV18; d_call: TRBD1; cdr3_nt: TGTGCCAGCTCACCCGGACAGGGGGACACCATATATTTT; cdr3_aa: CASSPGQGDTIYF
j_call: TRBJ2-3; clone_size: -; v_call: TRBV29-1; d_call: TRBD2; cdr3_nt: TGCAGCGTTGAAGTTAGCGGGGGGGCATCAGATACGCAGTATTTT; cdr3_aa: CSVEVSGGASDTQYF
j_call: TRBJ1-3; clone_size: -; v_call: TRBV6-1; d_call: -; cdr3_nt: TGTGCCAGCAGTGAACGGAACCAGGGGTTCAGAAACACCATATATTTT; cdr3_aa: CASSERNQGFRNTIYF
j_call: TRBJ1-1; clone_size: -; v_call: TRBV14; d_call: -; cdr3_nt: TGTGCCAGCAGCCAAAGCACGTACACTGAAGCTTTCTTT; cdr3_aa: CASSQSTYTEAFF
j_call: TRBJ1-2; clone_size: -; v_call: TRBV29-1; d_call: -; cdr3_nt: TGCAGCGTTGAAGATCTGAGGACAGGCTACACCTTC; cdr3_aa: CSVEDLRTGYTF
j_call: TRBJ2-7; clone_size: -; v_call: TRBV6-6; d_call: -; cdr3_nt: TGTGCCAGCGGATTGACTAGTATTCCCCACGAGCAGTACTTC; cdr3_aa: CASGLTSIPHEQYF
j_call: TRBJ2-1; clone_size: few; v_call: TRBV29-1; d_call: TRBD2; cdr3_nt: TGCAGCGTTGTACCGTACGGTAGACTAGCGGGGGACAATGAGCAGTTCTTC; cdr3_aa: CSVVPYGRLAGDNEQFF
j_call: TRBJ1-2; clone_size: few; v_call: TRBV6-5; d_call: TRBD1; cdr3_nt: TGTGCCAGCAGTTCCCCAGGGGGAAATAAGATCTCGGGCTACACCTTC; cdr3_aa: CASSSPGGNKISGYTF
j_call: TRBJ2-7; clone_size: -; v_call: TRBV2; d_call: -; cdr3_nt: TGTGCCAGCAGTGACAGGTACGAGCAGTACTTC; cdr3_aa: CASSDRYEQYF
j_call: TRBJ1-2; clone_size: -; v_call: TRBV4-1; d_call: TRBD1; cdr3_nt: TGCGCCAGCAGTCAGACAGGGGGCGCCTCCTATGGCTACACCTTC; cdr3_aa: CASSQTGGASYGYTF
j_call: TRBJ2-2; clone_size: -; v_call: TRBV5-5; d_call: -; cdr3_nt: TGTGCCAGCAGCGGGAGTAATACGAACACCGGGGAGCTGTTTTTT; cdr3_aa: CASSGSNTNTGELFF
j_call: TRBJ2-5; clone_size: -; v_call: TRBV7-9; d_call: -; cdr3_nt: TGTGCCAGCAGCCCAAGGGGGATAGAGACCCAGTACTTC; cdr3_aa: CASSPRGIETQYF
j_call: TRBJ1-6; clone_size: -; v_call: TRBV30; d_call: TRBD1; cdr3_nt: TGTGCCTGGAGTTCGCCCGGAAGGGGGCATAATTCACCCCTCCACTTT; cdr3_aa: CAWSSPGRGHNSPLHF